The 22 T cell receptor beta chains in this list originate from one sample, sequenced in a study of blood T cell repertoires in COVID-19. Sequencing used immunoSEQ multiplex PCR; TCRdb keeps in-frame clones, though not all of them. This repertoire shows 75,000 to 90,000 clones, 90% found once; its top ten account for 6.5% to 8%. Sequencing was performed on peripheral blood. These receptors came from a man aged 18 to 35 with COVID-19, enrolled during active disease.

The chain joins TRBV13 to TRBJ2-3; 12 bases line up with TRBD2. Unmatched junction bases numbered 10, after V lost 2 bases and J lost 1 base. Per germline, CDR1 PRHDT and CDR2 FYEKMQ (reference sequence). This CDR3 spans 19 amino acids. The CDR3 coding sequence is TGTGCCAGCAGCTTATCCCTACTAGCGGGAGGCGGGGGCACAGATACGCAGTATTTT. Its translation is CASSLSLLAGGGGTDTQYF.

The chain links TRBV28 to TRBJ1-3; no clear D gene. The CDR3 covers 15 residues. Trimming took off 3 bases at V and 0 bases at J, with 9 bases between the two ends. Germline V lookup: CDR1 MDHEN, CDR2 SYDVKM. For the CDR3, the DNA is TGTGCCAGCAGTTTCCACCTATTCTCTGGAAACACCATATATTTT. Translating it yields CASSFHLFSGNTIYF.

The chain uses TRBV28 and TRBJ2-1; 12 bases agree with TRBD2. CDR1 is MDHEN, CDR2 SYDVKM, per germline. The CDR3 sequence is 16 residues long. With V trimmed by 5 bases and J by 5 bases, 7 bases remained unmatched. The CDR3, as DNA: TGTGCCAGCAGTGGTCCGCTAGCGGGAGGGAACAATGAGCAGTTCTTC. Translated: CASSGPLAGGNNEQFF.

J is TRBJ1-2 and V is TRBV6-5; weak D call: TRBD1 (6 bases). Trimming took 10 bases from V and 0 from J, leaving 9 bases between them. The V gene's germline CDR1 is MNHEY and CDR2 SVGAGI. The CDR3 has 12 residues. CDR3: CATRDTNYGYTF. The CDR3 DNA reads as TGTGCCACCAGGGACACTAACTATGGCTACACCTTC.

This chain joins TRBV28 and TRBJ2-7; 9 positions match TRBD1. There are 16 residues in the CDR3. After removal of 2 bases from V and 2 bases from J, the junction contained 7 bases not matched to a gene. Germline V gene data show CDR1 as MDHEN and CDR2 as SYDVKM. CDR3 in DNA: TGTGCCAGCAGTTTACCCGGGACAGGGACGCCCTACGAGCAGTACTTC. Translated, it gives CASSLPGTGTPYEQYF.

The CDR3 here is CASSSSMGRGQPQHF. CDR3 nucleotide sequence: TGTGCCAGCAGTTCCTCCATGGGCCGGGGTCAGCCCCAGCATTTT. This chain uses TRBV6-2 or TRBV6-3 with TRBJ1-5; no clear D. CDR1 MNHEY and CDR2 SVGEGT come from the germline V gene. CDR3 size: 15 residues. V lost 4 bases to trimming and J lost 6 bases, with 16 bases between them.

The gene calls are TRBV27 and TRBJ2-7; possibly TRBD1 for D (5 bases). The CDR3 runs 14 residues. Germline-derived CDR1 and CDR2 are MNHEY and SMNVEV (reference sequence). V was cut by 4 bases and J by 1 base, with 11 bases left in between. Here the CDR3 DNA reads TGTGCCAGCAGTTCAACCCGACAGTCCTACGAGCAGTACTTC. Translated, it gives CASSSTRQSYEQYF.

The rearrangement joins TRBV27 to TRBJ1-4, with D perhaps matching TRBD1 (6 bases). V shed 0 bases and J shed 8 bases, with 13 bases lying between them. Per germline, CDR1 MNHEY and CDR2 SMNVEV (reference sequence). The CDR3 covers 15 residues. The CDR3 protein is CASSLSTGFGEKLFF. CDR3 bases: TGTGCCAGCAGTTTATCGACAGGATTTGGGGAAAAACTGTTTTTT.

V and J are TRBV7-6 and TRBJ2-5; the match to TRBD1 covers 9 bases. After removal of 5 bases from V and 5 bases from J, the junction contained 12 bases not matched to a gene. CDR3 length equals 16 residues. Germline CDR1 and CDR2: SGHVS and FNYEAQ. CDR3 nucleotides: TGTGCCAGCAGCCCTTGGGTACAGGGGGCGGGCGAGACCCAGTACTTC. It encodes CASSPWVQGAGETQYF. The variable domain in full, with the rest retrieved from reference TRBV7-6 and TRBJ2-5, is GAGVSQSPRYKVTKRGQDVALRCDPISGHVSLYWYRQALGQGPEFLTYFNYEAQQDKSGLPNDRFSAERPEGSISTLTIQRTEQRDSAMYRCASSPWVQGAGETQYFGPGTRLLVL.

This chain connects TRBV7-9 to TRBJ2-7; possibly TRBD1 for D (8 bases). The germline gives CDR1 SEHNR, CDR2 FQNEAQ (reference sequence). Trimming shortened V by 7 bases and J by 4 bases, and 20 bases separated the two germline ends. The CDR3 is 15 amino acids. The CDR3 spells CASTQGASGGYEQYF. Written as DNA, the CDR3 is TGTGCCAGCACCCAGGGGGCTAGCGGAGGTTACGAGCAGTACTTC.

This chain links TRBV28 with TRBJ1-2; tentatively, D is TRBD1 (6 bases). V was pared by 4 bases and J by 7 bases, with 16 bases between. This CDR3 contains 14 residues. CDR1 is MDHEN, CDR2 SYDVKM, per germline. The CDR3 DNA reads TGTGCCAGCAGTTCTGGCAGGGGCCGGAGTGGCTACACCTTC. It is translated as CASSSGRGRSGYTF.

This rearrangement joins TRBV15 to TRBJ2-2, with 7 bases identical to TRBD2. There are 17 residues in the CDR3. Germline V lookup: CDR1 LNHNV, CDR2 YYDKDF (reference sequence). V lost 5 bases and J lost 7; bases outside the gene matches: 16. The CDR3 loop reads CATSETLGTTMRGELFF. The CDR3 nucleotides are TGTGCCACCAGCGAGACGCTAGGGACTACAATGCGCGGGGAGCTGTTTTTT.

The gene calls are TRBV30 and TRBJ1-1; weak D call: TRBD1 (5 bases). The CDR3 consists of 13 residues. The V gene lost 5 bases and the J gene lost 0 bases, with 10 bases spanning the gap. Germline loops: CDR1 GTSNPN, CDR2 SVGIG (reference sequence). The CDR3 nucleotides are TGTGCCTGGGATACAGGAGTGAACACTGAAGCTTTCTTT. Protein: CAWDTGVNTEAFF.

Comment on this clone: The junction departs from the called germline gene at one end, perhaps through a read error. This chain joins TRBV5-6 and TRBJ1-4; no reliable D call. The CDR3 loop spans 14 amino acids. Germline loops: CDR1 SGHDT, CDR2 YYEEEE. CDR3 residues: CASSLRTGNEKLLF. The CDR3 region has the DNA TGTGCCAGCAGCTTAAGGACTGGAAATGAAAAACTGCTTTTT.

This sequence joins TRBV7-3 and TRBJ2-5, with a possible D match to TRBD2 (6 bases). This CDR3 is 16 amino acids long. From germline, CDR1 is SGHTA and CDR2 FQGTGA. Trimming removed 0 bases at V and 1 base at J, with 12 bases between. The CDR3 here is CASSLTGRRAQETQYF. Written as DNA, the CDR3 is TGTGCCAGCAGCTTAACGGGTAGGAGGGCCCAAGAGACCCAGTACTTC.

CDR3 protein: CASSQDLRRGYEQYF. The CDR3 coding sequence is TGTGCCAGCAGCCAAGATCTAAGAAGGGGCTACGAGCAGTACTTC. The chain has TRBV3-1 (or the pseudogene TRBV3-2) and TRBJ2-7; possible D gene TRBD1, 5 bases. V was trimmed by 0 bases and J by 3 bases, leaving 12 bases between them. The CDR3 is made up of 15 amino acids. CDR1 and CDR2 (germline): LGHDT, YNNKEL (reference sequence).

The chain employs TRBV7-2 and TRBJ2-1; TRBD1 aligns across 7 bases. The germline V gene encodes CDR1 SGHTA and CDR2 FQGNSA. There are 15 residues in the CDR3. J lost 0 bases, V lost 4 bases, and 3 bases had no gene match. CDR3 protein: CASSSRDSSYNEQFF. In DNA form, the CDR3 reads TGTGCCAGCAGCTCCCGGGACAGCTCCTACAATGAGCAGTTCTTC. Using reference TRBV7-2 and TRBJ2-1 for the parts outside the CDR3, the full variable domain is GAGVSQSPSNKVTEKGKDVELRCDPISGHTALYWYRQSLGQGLEFLIYFQGNSAPDKSGLPSDRFSAERTGGSVSTLTIQRTQQEDSAVYLCASSSRDSSYNEQFFGPGTRLTVL.

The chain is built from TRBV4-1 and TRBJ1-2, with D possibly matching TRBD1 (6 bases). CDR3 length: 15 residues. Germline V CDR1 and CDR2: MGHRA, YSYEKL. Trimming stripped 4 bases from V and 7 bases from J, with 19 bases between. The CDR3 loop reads CASSPLSGTLSGYTF. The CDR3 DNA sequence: TGCGCCAGCAGCCCGTTATCCGGGACATTGAGTGGCTACACCTTC.

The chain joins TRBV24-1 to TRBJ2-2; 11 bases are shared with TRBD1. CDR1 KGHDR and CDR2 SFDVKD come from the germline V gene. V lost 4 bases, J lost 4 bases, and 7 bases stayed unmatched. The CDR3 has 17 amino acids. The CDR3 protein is CATSDLHGTGGTGELFF. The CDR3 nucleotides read TGTGCCACCAGTGACCTACACGGGACAGGGGGCACCGGGGAGCTGTTTTTT.

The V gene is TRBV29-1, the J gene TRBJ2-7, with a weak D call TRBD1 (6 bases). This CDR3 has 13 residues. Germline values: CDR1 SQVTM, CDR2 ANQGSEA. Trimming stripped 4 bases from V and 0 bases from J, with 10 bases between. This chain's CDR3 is CSVVSGDSYEQYF. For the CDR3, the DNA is TGCAGCGTTGTTTCAGGGGACTCCTACGAGCAGTACTTC.

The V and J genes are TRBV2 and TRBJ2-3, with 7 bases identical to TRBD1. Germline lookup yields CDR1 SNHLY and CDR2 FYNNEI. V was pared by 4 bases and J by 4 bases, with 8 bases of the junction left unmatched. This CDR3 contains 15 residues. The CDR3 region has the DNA TGTGCCAGCAGTGTGCGGACAGGCGGAGCAGATACGCAGTATTTT. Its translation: CASSVRTGGADTQYF.

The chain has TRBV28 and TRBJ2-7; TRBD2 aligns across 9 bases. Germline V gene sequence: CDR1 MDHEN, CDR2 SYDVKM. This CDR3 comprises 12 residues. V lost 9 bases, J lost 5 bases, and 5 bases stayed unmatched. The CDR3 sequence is CASYSGRDEQYF. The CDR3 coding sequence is TGTGCCAGTTATAGCGGGAGAGACGAGCAGTACTTC. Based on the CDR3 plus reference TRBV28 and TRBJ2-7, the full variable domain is DVKVTQSSRYLVKRTGEKVFLECVQDMDHENMFWYRQDPGLGLRLIYFSYDVKMKEKGDIPEGYSVSREKKERFSLILESASTNQTSMYLCASYSGRDEQYFGPGTRLTVT.